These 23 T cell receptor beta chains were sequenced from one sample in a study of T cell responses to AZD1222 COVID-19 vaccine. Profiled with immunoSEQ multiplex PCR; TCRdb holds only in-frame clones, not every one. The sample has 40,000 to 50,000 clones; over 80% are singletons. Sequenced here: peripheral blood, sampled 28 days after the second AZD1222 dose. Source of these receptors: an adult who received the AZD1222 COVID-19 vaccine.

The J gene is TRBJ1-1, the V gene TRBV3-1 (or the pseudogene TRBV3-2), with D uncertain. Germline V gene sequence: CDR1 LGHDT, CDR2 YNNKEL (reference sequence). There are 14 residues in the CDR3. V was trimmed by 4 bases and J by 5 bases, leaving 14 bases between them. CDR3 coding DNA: TGTGCCAGCAGCCGCTGGGGAGCCGGGACTGAAGCTTTCTTT. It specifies CASSRWGAGTEAFF.

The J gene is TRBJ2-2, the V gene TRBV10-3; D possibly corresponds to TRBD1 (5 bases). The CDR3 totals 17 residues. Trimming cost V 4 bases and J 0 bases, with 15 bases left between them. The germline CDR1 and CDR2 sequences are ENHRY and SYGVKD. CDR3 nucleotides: TGTGCCATCAGTGGGTCAGGGATCATCGCGAACACCGGGGAGCTGTTTTTT. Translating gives CAISGSGIIANTGELFF.

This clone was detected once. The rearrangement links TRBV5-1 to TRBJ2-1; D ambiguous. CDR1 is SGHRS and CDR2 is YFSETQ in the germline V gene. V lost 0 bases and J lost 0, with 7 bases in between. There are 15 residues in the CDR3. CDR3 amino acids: CASSLDTASYNEQFF. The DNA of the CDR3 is TGCGCCAGCAGCTTGGACACAGCCTCCTACAATGAGCAGTTCTTC. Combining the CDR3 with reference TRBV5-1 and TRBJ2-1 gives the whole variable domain KAGVTQTPRYLIKTRGQQVTLSCSPISGHRSVSWYQQTPGQGLQFLFEYFSETQRNKGNFPGRFSGRQFSNSRSEMNVSTLELGDSALYLCASSLDTASYNEQFFGPGTRLTVL.

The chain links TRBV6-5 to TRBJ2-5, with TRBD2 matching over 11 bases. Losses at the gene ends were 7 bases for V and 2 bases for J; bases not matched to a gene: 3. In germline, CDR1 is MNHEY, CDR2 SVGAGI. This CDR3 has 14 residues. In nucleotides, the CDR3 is TGTGCCAGCAAGGCTAGCGGGGGGCAAGAGACCCAGTACTTC. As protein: CASKASGGQETQYF.

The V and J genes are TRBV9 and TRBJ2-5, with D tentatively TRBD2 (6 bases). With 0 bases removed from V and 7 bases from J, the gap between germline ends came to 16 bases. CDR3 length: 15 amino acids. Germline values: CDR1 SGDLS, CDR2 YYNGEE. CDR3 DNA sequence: TGTGCCAGCAGCGTAGGCGGGGCAACCGGGCCGACCCAGTACTTC. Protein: CASSVGGATGPTQYF.

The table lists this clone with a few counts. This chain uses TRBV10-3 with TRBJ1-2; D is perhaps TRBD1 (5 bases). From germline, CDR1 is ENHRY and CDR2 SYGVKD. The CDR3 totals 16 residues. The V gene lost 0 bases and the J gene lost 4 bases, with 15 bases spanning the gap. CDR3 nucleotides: TGTGCCATCAGTGAGTCGTCGAGACAGATCCCCTATGGCTACACCTTC. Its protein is CAISESSRQIPYGYTF.

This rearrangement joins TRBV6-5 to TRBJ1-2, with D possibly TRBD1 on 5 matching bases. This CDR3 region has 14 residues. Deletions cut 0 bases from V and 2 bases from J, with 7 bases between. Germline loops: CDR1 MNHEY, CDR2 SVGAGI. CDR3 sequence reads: CASSYSRANYGYTF. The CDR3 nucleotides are TGTGCCAGCAGTTACTCCAGGGCGAACTATGGCTACACCTTC.

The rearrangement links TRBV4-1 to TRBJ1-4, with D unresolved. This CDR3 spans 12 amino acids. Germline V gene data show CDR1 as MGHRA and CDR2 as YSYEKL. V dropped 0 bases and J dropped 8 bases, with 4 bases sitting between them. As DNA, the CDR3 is TGCGCCAGCAGCCAAGATCCAGAAAAACTGTTTTTT. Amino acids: CASSQDPEKLFF.

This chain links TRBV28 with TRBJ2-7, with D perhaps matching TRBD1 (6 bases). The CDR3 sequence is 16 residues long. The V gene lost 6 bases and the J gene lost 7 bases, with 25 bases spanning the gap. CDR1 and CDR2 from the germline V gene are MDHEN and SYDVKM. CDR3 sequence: CASSLDGDTSIWEQYF. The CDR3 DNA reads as TGTGCCAGCAGCTTGGACGGGGACACGAGTATATGGGAGCAGTACTTC.

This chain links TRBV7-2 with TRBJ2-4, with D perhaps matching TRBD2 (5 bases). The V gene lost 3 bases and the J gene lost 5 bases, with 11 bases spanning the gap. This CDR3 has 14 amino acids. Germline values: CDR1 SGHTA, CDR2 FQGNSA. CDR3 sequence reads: CASSFAASQNIQYF. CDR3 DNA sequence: TGTGCCAGCAGCTTCGCGGCTAGCCAAAACATTCAGTACTTC.

The CDR3 sequence is CASSQFSQVGRDTEAFF. CDR3 nucleotide sequence: TGTGCCAGCAGCCAATTCTCCCAGGTGGGACGGGACACTGAAGCTTTCTTT. This rearrangement joins TRBV3-1 (or the pseudogene TRBV3-2) to TRBJ1-1, with D maybe TRBD1 (5 bases). Germline values: CDR1 LGHDT, CDR2 YNNKEL (reference sequence). This CDR3 region has 17 residues. V lost 2 bases to trimming and J lost 3 bases, with 19 bases between them.

The CDR3 bases are TGTGCCAGCAGCTATAAACAGGGGGGCGAGCAGTACTTC. As protein: CASSYKQGGEQYF. V gene TRBV11-2 combines with J gene TRBJ2-7; 8 nucleotides align to TRBD1. Looked up from germline, CDR1 is SGHAT and CDR2 is FQNNGV. The V segment lost 4 bases and the J segment 6 bases; nucleotides outside the gene matches: 5. The CDR3 is 13 residues long.

The CDR3 region has the DNA TGTGCCAGCAGCTTAGGGGGAGCTAATGAAAAACTGTTTTTT. Its protein is CASSLGGANEKLFF. The chain links TRBV7-3 to TRBJ1-4; D possibly corresponds to TRBD1 (5 bases). V was cut by 2 bases and J by 3 bases, with 7 bases left in between. The germline gives CDR1 SGHTA, CDR2 FQGTGA. The CDR3 has 14 residues. Drawing the rest from reference TRBV7-3 and TRBJ1-4, the complete variable domain is GAGVSQTPSNKVTEKGKYVELRCDPISGHTALYWYRQSLGQGPEFLIYFQGTGAADDSGLPNDRFFAVRPEGSVSTLKIQRTERGDSAVYLCASSLGGANEKLFFGSGTQLSVL.

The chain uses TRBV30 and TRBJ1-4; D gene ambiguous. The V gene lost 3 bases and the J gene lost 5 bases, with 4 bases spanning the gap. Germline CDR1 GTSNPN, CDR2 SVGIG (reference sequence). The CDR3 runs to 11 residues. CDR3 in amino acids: CAWSLNEKLFF. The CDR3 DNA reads TGTGCCTGGAGCCTAAATGAAAAACTGTTTTTT.

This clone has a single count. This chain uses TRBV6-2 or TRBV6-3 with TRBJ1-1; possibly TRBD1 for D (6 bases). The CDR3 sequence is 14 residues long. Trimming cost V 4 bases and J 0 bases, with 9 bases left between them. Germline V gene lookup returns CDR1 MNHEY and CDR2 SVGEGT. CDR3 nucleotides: TGTGCCAGCAGTTCAGGACAGATGAACACTGAAGCTTTCTTT. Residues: CASSSGQMNTEAFF.

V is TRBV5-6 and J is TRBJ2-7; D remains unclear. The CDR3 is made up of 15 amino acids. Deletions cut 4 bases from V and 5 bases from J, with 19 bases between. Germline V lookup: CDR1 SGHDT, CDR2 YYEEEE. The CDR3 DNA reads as TGTGCCAGCAGCCAAACGTTAGGGCGGCCGAACGAGCAGTACTTC. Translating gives CASSQTLGRPNEQYF.

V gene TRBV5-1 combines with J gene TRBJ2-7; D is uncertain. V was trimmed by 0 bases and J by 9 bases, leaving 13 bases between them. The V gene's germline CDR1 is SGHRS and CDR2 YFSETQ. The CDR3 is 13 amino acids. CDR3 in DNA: TGCGCCAGCAGCTTGGATGTACTGGGCCGGCAGTACTTC. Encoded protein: CASSLDVLGRQYF.

The CDR3, as DNA: TGTGCCAGCAGCGTATGGGGGTCGGACACCGGGGAGCTGTTTTTT. This sequence encodes CASSVWGSDTGELFF. This chain connects TRBV9 to TRBJ2-2, with D possibly being TRBD1 or TRBD2 (5 bases each). The CDR3 loop spans 15 amino acids. The V and J ends lost 1 base and 3 bases respectively, with 10 bases between them. Germline V gene sequence: CDR1 SGDLS, CDR2 YYNGEE.

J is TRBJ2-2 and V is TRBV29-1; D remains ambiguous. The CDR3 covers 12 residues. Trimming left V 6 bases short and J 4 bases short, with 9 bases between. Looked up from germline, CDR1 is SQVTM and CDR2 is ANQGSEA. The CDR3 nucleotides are TGCAGCGTGTCGCAGATCACCGGGGAGCTGTTTTTT. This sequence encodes CSVSQITGELFF.

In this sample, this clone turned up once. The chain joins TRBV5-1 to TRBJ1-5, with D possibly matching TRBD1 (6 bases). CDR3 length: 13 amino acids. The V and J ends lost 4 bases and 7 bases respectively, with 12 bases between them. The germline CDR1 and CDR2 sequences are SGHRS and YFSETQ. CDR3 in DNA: TGCGCCAGCAGCCAGGAGGGGGGACAGCCCCAGCATTTT. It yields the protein CASSQEGGQPQHF.

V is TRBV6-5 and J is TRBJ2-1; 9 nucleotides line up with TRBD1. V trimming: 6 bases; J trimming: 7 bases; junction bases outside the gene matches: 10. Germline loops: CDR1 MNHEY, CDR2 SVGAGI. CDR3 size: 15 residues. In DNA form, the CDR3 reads TGTGCCAGCAGACAAACAGGGGGCCGAAAAAATGAGCAGTTCTTC. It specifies CASRQTGGRKNEQFF.

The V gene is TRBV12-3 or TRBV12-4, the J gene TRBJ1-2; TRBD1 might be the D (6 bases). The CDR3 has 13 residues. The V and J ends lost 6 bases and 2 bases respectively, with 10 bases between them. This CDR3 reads CASSPTGNYGYTF. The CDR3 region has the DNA TGTGCCAGCAGCCCCACAGGGAACTATGGCTACACCTTC.

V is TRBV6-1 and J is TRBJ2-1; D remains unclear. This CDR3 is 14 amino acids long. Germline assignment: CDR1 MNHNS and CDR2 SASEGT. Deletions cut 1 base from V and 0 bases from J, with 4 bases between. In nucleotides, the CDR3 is TGTGCCAGCAGTGAAGGGAGCTCCTACAATGAGCAGTTCTTC. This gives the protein CASSEGSSYNEQFF.